This TCR beta chain was recorded in a study of regulatory T cells in long-lasting Graves disease. Study overall: Antithyroid drugs had been taken by newly diagnosed Graves' patients for under 3 months.

The V gene lost 5 bases and the J gene lost 8 bases, with 10 bases spanning the gap. The CDR3 sequence is 12 residues long. Germline values: CDR1 SGHAT, CDR2 FQNNGV. Study outcomes and limitations: Segments TRBV28, TRBJ1-2 and TRBJ2-5 showed preferential usage in persistent disease. Compared with new cases, persistent Graves' patients showed reduced TCR diversity.

TCR beta libraries were built with iRepertoire HTBI primers and Arm-PCR of CDR3 regions. TCRdb reprocessed the multiplex PCR reads via MiXCR and lists one record per CDR3 protein. Of hundreds of thousands of distinct CDR3 sequences in the sample, around an eighth were seen once. This sample's time point: newly diagnosed GD, antithyroid drugs for less than 3 months. PBMC-derived RNA was used for the TCR library. This clonotype was counted at least ten times. Its antigen remains unknown. The sample also formed part of further work on T cells in Graves' hyperthyroidism and ophthalmopathy.

The sequencing here drew on peripheral blood mononuclear cells (PBMCs), taken at new diagnosis, from a patient treated with antithyroid drugs. The sequence was obtained from a man under 40 with Graves disease. V usage is TRBV11-2 and J usage is TRBJ1-3, with D possibly TRBD1 on 5 matching bases. The DNA for the CDR3 is TGTGCCAGCAGCCCCCAGGGCGACACCATATATTTT. Its protein is CASSPQGDTIYF.